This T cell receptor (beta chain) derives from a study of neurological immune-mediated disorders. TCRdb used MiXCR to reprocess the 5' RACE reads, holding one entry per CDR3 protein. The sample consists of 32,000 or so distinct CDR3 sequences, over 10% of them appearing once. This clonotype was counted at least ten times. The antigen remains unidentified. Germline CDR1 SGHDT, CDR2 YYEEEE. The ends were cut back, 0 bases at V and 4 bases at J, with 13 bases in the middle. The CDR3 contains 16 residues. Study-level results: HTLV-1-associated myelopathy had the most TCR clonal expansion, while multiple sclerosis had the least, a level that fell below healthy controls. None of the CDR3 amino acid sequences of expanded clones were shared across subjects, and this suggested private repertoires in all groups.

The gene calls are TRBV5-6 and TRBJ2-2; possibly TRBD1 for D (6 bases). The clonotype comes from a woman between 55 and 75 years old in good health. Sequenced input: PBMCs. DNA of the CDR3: TGTGCCAGCAGCTTGGCCGGACAGTCTGGCACCGGGGAGCTGTTTTTT. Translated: CASSLAGQSGTGELFF.